This T cell receptor beta chain comes out of a study of identical twins. The study's findings and limits: Beta out-of-frame sequences showed weaker excess twin sharing.

The CDR3 runs 14 residues. CDR1 is SNHLY and CDR2 is FYNNEI in the germline V gene. The V and J ends lost 9 bases and 9 bases, in that order; junction bases with no gene match: 8. TCRdb processed the 5' RACE reads anew with MiXCR; each CDR3 protein has one entry. This repertoire shows more than 600,000 distinct CDR3 sequences, 18% found once; its top ten account for about 12%. As for this clonotype: The antigen remains undetermined.

The same sample was also studied in work on T cells expressing NK-cell markers. This second report adds: Within the sequenced cohort of eight donors, seven exhibited HCMV seropositivity and one was seronegative. Alpha-beta TCR T cells were the sole sorting target in several experiments, owing to an anti-gamma-delta TCR antibody. NKG2C+ dominant clonotypes from more than 5 donors made up roughly 1.0-8% of CD8+ T cells.

Sequenced: PBMCs. The sequence was obtained from a woman aged 18-29 years in good health. This chain uses TRBV2 with TRBJ2-1; 13 bases line up with TRBD2. CDR3 DNA sequence: TGTGCCAGTAGGACTAGCGGGGGTGTAGGTGAGCAGTTCTTC. The encoded protein is CASRTSGGVGEQFF. Drawing the rest from reference TRBV2 and TRBJ2-1, the complete variable domain is EPEVTQTPSHQVTQMGQEVILRCVPISNHLYFYWYRQILGQKVEFLVSFYNNEISEKSEIFDDQFSVERPDGSNFTLKIRSTKLEDSAMYFCASRTSGGVGEQFFGPGTRLTVL.